The next 19 T cell receptor beta chains were all read from a single sample in a study of cytomegalovirus exposure and HLA in healthy donors. Researchers ran the PCR with 60 Vbeta and 13 Jbeta primers. Profiled with immunoSEQ multiplex PCR; TCRdb holds only in-frame clones, not every one. The sample has 150,000 to 200,000 clones; roughly 77% are singletons. The sample taken for sequencing was PBMCs. The origin of the receptors is a male donor in good health and CMV-seronegative.

This sequence joins TRBV6-1 and TRBJ2-7, with TRBD1 matching over 7 bases. The germline V gene encodes CDR1 MNHNS and CDR2 SASEGT. This CDR3 is 13 amino acids long. The J segment lost 3 bases and the V segment lost 6 bases, leaving 5 bases of the junction unmatched. CDR3 in amino acids: CASRQGMDYEQYF. In nucleotides, the CDR3 is TGTGCCAGCAGACAGGGGATGGACTACGAGCAGTACTTC.

The CDR3 coding sequence is TGCGCCAGCAGCTCAGGGACTAGCGGGGGGTCCTACGAGCAGTACTTC. This gives the protein CASSSGTSGGSYEQYF. The chain employs TRBV5-1 and TRBJ2-5; TRBD2 matches at 15 bases. The J call could be wrong; TRBJ2-7 is a better fit for the DNA end. CDR3 size: 16 residues. Germline V gene sequence: CDR1 SGHRS, CDR2 YFSETQ.

CDR3 loop: CASSFDSGIYNEQFF. The DNA of the CDR3 is TGTGCCAGCAGCTTCGATAGCGGGATCTACAATGAGCAGTTCTTC. The J gene is TRBJ2-1, the V gene TRBV7-3, with 8 positions matching TRBD2. The CDR3 spans 15 residues. V dropped 3 bases and J dropped 3; count of bases not matched to a gene: 4. CDR1 and CDR2 from the germline V gene are SGHTA and FQGTGA.

The J gene is TRBJ2-7, the V gene TRBV5-5; D ambiguous. Per germline, CDR1 SGHKS and CDR2 YYEKEE (reference sequence). The CDR3 length is 12 residues. Trimming cost V 1 base and J 5 bases, with 7 bases left between them. CDR3 in DNA: TGTGCCAGCAGCTTGACAATGCACGAGCAGTACTTC. It yields the protein CASSLTMHEQYF.

The V gene is TRBV4-3, the J gene TRBJ1-2; D ambiguous. With 0 bases removed from V and 5 bases from J, the gap between germline ends came to 13 bases. Germline V gene data show CDR1 as LGHNA and CDR2 as YSLEER. The CDR3 loop spans 15 amino acids. This chain's CDR3 is CASSQERYSRYGYTF. CDR3 DNA sequence: TGCGCCAGCAGCCAAGAAAGGTACAGTCGGTATGGCTACACCTTC.

The J gene is TRBJ2-5, the V gene TRBV15, with 9 bases lining up with TRBD1. The DNA matches TRBJ2-7 better at its end, which makes the J call doubtful. Per the germline V gene, CDR1 is LNHNV and CDR2 is YYDKDF (reference sequence). This CDR3 is built from 15 residues. The CDR3 region has the DNA TGTGCCACCAGCAGAGTCGGGGACAGGGACTACGAGCAGTACTTC. It codes for CATSRVGDRDYEQYF.

This chain connects TRBV10-1 to TRBJ1-1; perhaps TRBD1 as D (6 bases). V was trimmed by 3 bases and J by 4 bases, leaving 9 bases between them. Germline CDR1 reads WNHNN; CDR2 reads SYGVQD (reference sequence). The CDR3 is 13 residues long. The CDR3 bases are TGCGCCAGCAGTGACAGGGGATCCACTGAAGCTTTCTTT. Translating gives CASSDRGSTEAFF.

J is TRBJ1-1 and V is TRBV5-5, with a weak D call TRBD1 (5 bases). V dropped 4 bases and J dropped 4 bases, with 14 bases sitting between them. Germline V lookup: CDR1 SGHKS, CDR2 YYEKEE (reference sequence). The length of the CDR3 is 14 residues. CDR3 in DNA: TGTGCCAGCAGCCTCCAAGTCGGGGGCACTGAAGCTTTCTTT. Its translation: CASSLQVGGTEAFF.

V gene TRBV6-1 combines with J gene TRBJ2-1, with 13 bases identical to TRBD2. Germline trimming cut 4 bases from V and 5 bases from J; bases unmatched to any gene: 5. The CDR3 has 16 amino acids. Germline V CDR1 and CDR2: MNHNS, SASEGT. The CDR3 protein is CASSALGLAGNNEQFF. CDR3 DNA sequence: TGTGCCAGCAGTGCCCTGGGACTAGCGGGGAACAATGAGCAGTTCTTC.

The V gene is TRBV11-2, the J gene TRBJ2-7; 7 positions match TRBD1. J lost 4 bases, V lost 4 bases, and 1 base had no gene match. The CDR3 is 12 amino acids. Germline V lookup: CDR1 SGHAT, CDR2 FQNNGV. The CDR3 here is CASSSQGYEQYF. DNA for the CDR3: TGTGCCAGCAGCTCACAGGGGTACGAGCAGTACTTC.

The chain couples TRBV6-6 to TRBJ1-2; tentative D call: TRBD1 (6 bases). The CDR3 is 13 amino acids. From germline, CDR1 is MNHNY and CDR2 SVGAGI (reference sequence). V lost 6 bases, J lost 3 bases, and 11 bases lay in between. The CDR3 region has the DNA TGTGCCAGCAGCTACAACAGGGACTATGGCTACACCTTC. It is translated as CASSYNRDYGYTF.

The chain combines TRBV29-1 with TRBJ1-2; TRBD1 might be the D (5 bases). The V end was cut by 2 bases, the J end by 2 bases, with 15 bases between. Per the germline V gene, CDR1 is SQVTM and CDR2 is ANQGSEA. The CDR3 is made up of 15 amino acids. CDR3 sequence: CSVELPGLRNYGYTF. In DNA, the CDR3 is TGCAGCGTTGAACTTCCGGGACTGAGGAACTATGGCTACACCTTC.

The chain uses TRBV6-6 and TRBJ1-3, with 8 bases aligning to TRBD1. With V trimmed by 6 bases and J by 0 bases, 4 bases remained unmatched. Germline CDR1 is MNHNY and CDR2 is SVGAGI (reference sequence). The CDR3 length is 15 residues. CDR3: CASSTTGGSGNTIYF. The CDR3 nucleotides read TGTGCCAGCAGCACCACAGGGGGCTCTGGAAACACCATATATTTT.

The gene calls are TRBV6-1 and TRBJ2-5; 7 nucleotides match TRBD1. The J call may be mistaken, given a closer DNA end match to TRBJ2-7. The CDR3 extends over 15 amino acids. Germline CDR1 and CDR2: MNHNS and SASEGT. Here the CDR3 reads CASSAIQGISYEQYF. CDR3 nucleotides: TGTGCCAGCAGTGCGATACAGGGGATCTCCTACGAGCAGTACTTC.

V gene TRBV6-6 combines with J gene TRBJ1-5, with a tentative D call TRBD1 (6 bases). From germline, CDR1 is MNHNY and CDR2 SVGAGI (reference sequence). Between the trimmed V and J ends, which lost 7 bases and 2 bases, there was a span of 12 bases. The CDR3 spans 14 residues. CDR3 DNA sequence: TGTGCCAGCACCGGACAGATGGGCAATCAGCCCCAGCATTTT. Protein: CASTGQMGNQPQHF.

There are a few counts of this clone. The J gene is TRBJ2-2, the V gene TRBV9; D call uncertain. The germline gives CDR1 SGDLS, CDR2 YYNGEE. V shed 2 bases and J shed 7 bases, with 3 bases lying between them. The CDR3 covers 11 residues. CDR3 in amino acids: CASSVHGELFF. CDR3 bases: TGTGCCAGCAGCGTTCACGGGGAGCTGTTTTTT.

The chain links TRBV7-3 to TRBJ2-5; the D gene is possibly TRBD2 (5 bases). The CDR3 consists of 13 residues. V shed 2 bases and J shed 5 bases, with 9 bases lying between them. Germline V lookup: CDR1 SGHTA, CDR2 FQGTGA. As DNA, the CDR3 is TGTGCCAGCAGCTTAGGGGAGTCGGAGACCCAGTACTTC. Its protein is CASSLGESETQYF.

The chain employs TRBV9 and TRBJ1-1; a weak D match, TRBD1 (5 bases). This CDR3 comprises 14 residues. Germline lookup yields CDR1 SGDLS and CDR2 YYNGEE. V was pared by 1 base and J by 8 bases, with 15 bases between. Here the CDR3 DNA reads TGTGCCAGCAGCGTAAAACCCGCCCCAGGGGAAGCTTTCTTT. This sequence encodes CASSVKPAPGEAFF.

The rearrangement links TRBV23-1 to TRBJ1-5; 11 positions match TRBD1. TRBV23-1 is treated as an ORF (open reading frame) with a function not yet certain. The CDR3 has 16 amino acids. V shed 7 bases, J shed 4 bases, and the junction held 9 bases outside the gene matches. The CDR3 here is CASNRGTGGTNQPQHF. The CDR3 DNA sequence: TGCGCCAGCAACCGTGGGACAGGGGGAACAAATCAGCCCCAGCATTTT.